A selection of T cell receptor beta chains follows, all from one sample in a study of blood T cell repertoires in COVID-19. Produced via immunoSEQ multiplex PCR; TCRdb's table is partial and in-frame only. This table holds about 100,000 clones, 88% found once. Sequencing used peripheral blood. All receptors come from a woman in her sixties with acute or convalescent COVID-19. CDR3s include the opening cysteine and the closing phenylalanine or tryptophan. The order of the fields is CDR3 length, V gene, clone size, D gene, J gene, CDR3 DNA, CDR3 protein. D genes are given only for firm matches. The listing skips clone size in some rows; elsewhere it reads once, few, many or a size class.

>15|TRBV11-3|-|TRBD2|TRBJ2-1
TGTGCCAGCAGCTTAGTGATCGCGGGAGAGAGTGAGCAGTTCTTC
CASSLVIAGESEQFF
>14|TRBV10-3|-|-|TRBJ1-1
TGTGCCGTTCAGGGTGGCACCATGAACACTGAAGCTTTCTTT
CAVQGGTMNTEAFF
>16|TRBV19|-|TRBD1|TRBJ1-1
TGTGCCAGTACCCCGGACAGGGGGCTCGGGAACACTGAAGCTTTCTTT
CASTPDRGLGNTEAFF
>16|TRBV11-3|once|TRBD1|TRBJ1-3
TGTGCCAGCAGGTCCGGGACAGCACACTCTGGAAACACCATATATTTT
CASRSGTAHSGNTIYF
>16|TRBV2|-|TRBD2|TRBJ2-2
TGTGCCAGCAGGGAGCGGACTAGCGGGCAGACCGGGGAGCTGTTTTTT
CASRERTSGQTGELFF
>16|TRBV3-1/TRBV3-2|-|TRBD2|TRBJ2-1
TGTGCCAGCAGCCAAGGCGGGACTAGCGTTCTTGGTGAGCAGTTCTTC
CASSQGGTSVLGEQFF
>13|TRBV5-1|-|-|TRBJ2-5
TGCGCCAGCAGCTTAGGGGGAGTAGAGACCCAGTACTTC
CASSLGGVETQYF
>15|TRBV7-9|few|TRBD1|TRBJ1-4
TGTGCCAGCAGTTACGGGACAGGGGGCGTAGTAAAACTGTTTTTT
CASSYGTGGVVKLFF
>15|TRBV28|-|-|TRBJ1-2
TGTGCCACCTTAGCGGGGGGACCGGGGAACTATGGCTACACCTTC
CATLAGGPGNYGYTF
>14|TRBV7-2|-|TRBD1|TRBJ1-1
TGTGCCAGCAGCGCGTTCCAGGGGGGCACTGAAGCTTTCTTT
CASSAFQGGTEAFF
>15|TRBV7-3|-|TRBD2|TRBJ2-3
TGTGCCAGCAGCTTCTTAGCGGGAGGAAGAGATACGCAGTATTTT
CASSFLAGGRDTQYF
>13|TRBV7-2|-|-|TRBJ1-2
TGTGCCAGCAGCTTAAGGGGCGACTATGGCTACACCTTC
CASSLRGDYGYTF
>14|TRBV11-3|-|-|TRBJ2-2
TGTGCCAGCAGCCTGGACAGTCGATCCGGGGAGCTGTTTTTT
CASSLDSRSGELFF
>14|TRBV19|-|TRBD1|TRBJ2-5
TGTGCCAGCAGGGACAGGGGGCGCGGGGAGACCCAGTACTTC
CASRDRGRGETQYF
>15|TRBV7-8|-|-|TRBJ1-6
TGTGCCAGCAGCTTAGGACAGCTTAATAATTCACCCCTCCACTTT
CASSLGQLNNSPLHF
>13|TRBV6-5|-|-|TRBJ1-2
TGTGCCAGCAGTTACTCTCCCCCAACAGGCTACACCTTC
CASSYSPPTGYTF
>14|TRBV2|-|-|TRBJ1-1
TGTGCCAGCAGAACGGACAGCGCCTACCCTGAAGCTTTCTTT
CASRTDSAYPEAFF
>13|TRBV2|-|TRBD1|TRBJ1-5
TGTGCCAGCAGAGGGGGCGTCAATCAGCCCCAGCATTTT
CASRGGVNQPQHF
>15|TRBV28|-|TRBD2|TRBJ2-1
TGTGCCAGCAGTTTTGCGCTAGCGGGAGTAGAGTGGCAGTTCTTC
CASSFALAGVEWQFF
>14|TRBV15|-|-|TRBJ1-2
TGTGCCACCAGCAGAGGGGTCGGGGACTATGGCTACACCTTC
CATSRGVGDYGYTF
>16|TRBV6-2/TRBV6-3|-|TRBD1|TRBJ1-2
TGTGCCAGCAGCCAAGCCGGGACAGGGGATGGGTATCGCTACACCTTC
CASSQAGTGDGYRYTF
>13|TRBV2|-|-|TRBJ2-7
TGTGCCAGCGGAGGGACGGCGCCCTACGAGCAGTACTTC
CASGGTAPYEQYF
>15|TRBV3-1/TRBV3-2|once|TRBD2|TRBJ2-7
TGTGCCAGCAGCCAAGTAGCGGGGGTGGCCTACGAGCAGTACTTC
CASSQVAGVAYEQYF
>14|TRBV2|-|-|TRBJ1-3
TGTGCCAGCAGTGAAGATAGCTCTGGAAACACCATATATTTT
CASSEDSSGNTIYF
>13|TRBV19|-|TRBD1|TRBJ1-5
TGTGCCAGCGGGACAGGGCTTAATCAGCCCCAGCATTTT
CASGTGLNQPQHF
>13|TRBV27|-|-|TRBJ1-1
TGTGCCAGCAGTCACGGGGGGGACACTGAAGCTTTCTTT
CASSHGGDTEAFF
>15|TRBV28|-|-|TRBJ2-3
TGTGCCAGCAGCCTCCTAGGGGGAATCACAGATACGCAGTATTTT
CASSLLGGITDTQYF
>12|TRBV9|-|-|TRBJ1-3
TGTGCCAGCAAGGGGGCTGGAAACACCATATATTTT
CASKGAGNTIYF
>12|TRBV30|once|-|TRBJ2-5
TGTGCCGGGAGTGGCGGAAGGGAGACCCAGTACTTC
CAGSGGRETQYF
>14|TRBV30|-|TRBD1|TRBJ2-7
TGTGCCTGGAGTCCGACAGGGTACTCCTACGAGCAGTACTTC
CAWSPTGYSYEQYF
>12|TRBV6-5|-|-|TRBJ2-2
TGTGCCAGCAGTTTCTACACCGGGGAGCTGTTTTTT
CASSFYTGELFF
>15|TRBV6-5|-|TRBD1|TRBJ2-7
TGTGCCAGCAGAGTCGGGACAGGGGACACCTACGAGCAGTACTTC
CASRVGTGDTYEQYF
>15|TRBV24-1|once|TRBD2|TRBJ2-1
TGTGCCACCAGTCGTCCCAGCGGGATCAGCAATGAGCAGTTCTTC
CATSRPSGISNEQFF
>15|TRBV11-2|-|TRBD1|TRBJ2-1
TGTGCCAGCAGCTTCGGACAGGGAAGCTACAATGAGCAGTTCTTC
CASSFGQGSYNEQFF
>15|TRBV3-1/TRBV3-2|-|TRBD2|TRBJ2-7
TGTGCCAGCAGCCAAGGGACTAGCGGGAGTGGCGAGCAGTACTTC
CASSQGTSGSGEQYF
>14|TRBV30|-|TRBD1|TRBJ2-7
TGTGCCTGGGCCTACCGGGACAGGGCCTACGAGCAGTACTTC
CAWAYRDRAYEQYF
>13|TRBV2|-|TRBD1|TRBJ1-5
TGTGCCAGCACAGACAGGGAAAATCAGCCCCAGCATTTT
CASTDRENQPQHF
>15|TRBV19|few|-|TRBJ2-3
TGTGCCAGTAGTGAGGCCGGAGTCCGCACAGATACGCAGTATTTT
CASSEAGVRTDTQYF
>15|TRBV5-4|-|-|TRBJ2-1
TGTGCCAGCAGCTTAGATCCAGGGAAGGACAATGAGCAGTTCTTC
CASSLDPGKDNEQFF
>13|TRBV2|-|TRBD1|TRBJ1-5
TGTGCCAGCAAGGACAGGGAAAATCAGCCCCAGCATTTT
CASKDRENQPQHF
>18|TRBV2|-|TRBD1|TRBJ1-2
TGTGCCAGCATAGGGACAGGGGGAATACGGAAGGGGAACTATGGCTACACCTTC
CASIGTGGIRKGNYGYTF
>12|TRBV18|-|-|TRBJ2-3
TGTGCCAGCTCATCGACTAGTGGAACGCAGTATTTT
CASSSTSGTQYF
>14|TRBV7-3|-|-|TRBJ2-1
TGTGCCAGCAGCTTAACTGGCGGTTCCAATGAGCAGTTCTTC
CASSLTGGSNEQFF
>13|TRBV24-1|-|-|TRBJ2-6
TGTGCCACCAGTGCCAAAGCGCCCAACGTCCTGACTTTC
CATSAKAPNVLTF
>15|TRBV6-5|-|TRBD1|TRBJ2-7
TGTGCCAGCAGTCCTTTGACAGGGAAGGCCTACGAGCAGTACTTC
CASSPLTGKAYEQYF
>13|TRBV30|-|-|TRBJ1-3
TGTGCCTGCTTCGGAGGGGCTGGAAACACCATATATTTT
CACFGGAGNTIYF
>14|TRBV3-1/TRBV3-2|-|TRBD1|TRBJ1-1
TGTGCCAGCAGCCTGACAGGGGGCCTAACTGAAGCTTTCTTT
CASSLTGGLTEAFF
>15|TRBV7-2|-|TRBD2|TRBJ2-1
TGTGCCAGCAGCTTAGCTATGGGACTAGCGGGTGAGCAGTTCTTC
CASSLAMGLAGEQFF
>13|TRBV4-1|few|-|TRBJ2-1
TGCGCCAGCAGCCAGGAGAGCTACAATGAGCAGTTCTTC
CASSQESYNEQFF
>17|TRBV7-8|-|TRBD2|TRBJ2-5
TGTGCCAGCAGCCCGGGACTAGCGGGAGCAACACAAGAGACCCAGTACTTC
CASSPGLAGATQETQYF
>16|TRBV7-6|few|-|TRBJ2-3
TGTGCCAGCAGCTTAGTGTGGGGACTCGACACAGATACGCAGTATTTT
CASSLVWGLDTDTQYF
>17|TRBV4-2|-|-|TRBJ2-2
TGTGCCAGCAGCCAAGCCGGCCTCAGGGTCAACACCGGGGAGCTGTTTTTT
CASSQAGLRVNTGELFF
>18|TRBV10-3|-|TRBD1|TRBJ2-6
TGTGCCATCAAGATGGGACAGGGGATTAGCTCTGGGGCCAACGTCCTGACTTTC
CAIKMGQGISSGANVLTF